The 13 T cell receptor beta chains reported below all come from one sample, sequenced in a study of CD8 T cells in ankylosing spondylitis. Via MiXCR, TCRdb re-called the 5' RACE reads, giving one row per CDR3 protein. The table shows 350,000 or so distinct CDR3 sequences, with about 14% occurring only once. Sequencing used blood, either unsorted or a sorted T cell fraction (not recorded which). The source is a male donor with ankylosing spondylitis or in good health (not recorded which).

This chain joins TRBV3-1 and TRBJ1-5; TRBD1 is a possible D gene (5 bases). The CDR3 is 14 amino acids. In germline, CDR1 is LGHDT, CDR2 YNNKEL (reference sequence). Trimming removed 5 bases at V and 10 bases at J, with 18 bases between. CDR3 bases: TGTGCCAGCAGCACCGGGACGGACCTCTCCCCCCAGCATTTT. Protein sequence: CASSTGTDLSPQHF.

There are many counts of this clonotype. J is TRBJ2-7 and V is TRBV4-2; D may be TRBD1 (6 bases). This CDR3 comprises 13 residues. Trimming removed 2 bases from V and 3 bases from J, with 8 bases in between. CDR1 LGHNA and CDR2 YNFKEQ come from the germline V gene. The CDR3 DNA reads TGTGCCAGCAGCCAACCGACAGGCTACGAGCAGTACTTC. It yields the protein CASSQPTGYEQYF.

The chain couples TRBV2 to TRBJ2-7; D is undetermined. The V and J ends lost 0 bases and 7 bases respectively, with 4 bases between them. Germline-derived CDR1 and CDR2 are SNHLY and FYNNEI. The CDR3 is 11 amino acids. CDR3 sequence reads: CASSEAQEQYF. The DNA of the CDR3 is TGTGCCAGCAGTGAAGCCCAGGAGCAGTACTTC.

This clonotype was seen more than once but under ten times. CDR3 in amino acids: CASSRGTGALNTEAFF. CDR3 nucleotide sequence: TGCGCCAGCAGCCGGGGGACAGGGGCTCTGAACACTGAAGCTTTCTTT. The chain joins TRBV5-1 to TRBJ1-1; 10 bases fit TRBD1. The germline V gene has CDR1 SGHRS and CDR2 YFSETQ. The V and J ends lost 4 bases and 0 bases, in that order; junction bases with no gene match: 6. The CDR3 is 16 residues long.

This clonotype was observed a handful of times. The V gene is TRBV5-1, the J gene TRBJ1-5, with 9 bases aligning to TRBD1. CDR1 and CDR2 (germline): SGHRS, YFSETQ. The CDR3 is 15 residues long. With 4 bases clipped from V and 6 bases from J, the junction kept 8 bases outside the gene matches. CDR3 sequence (DNA): TGCGCCAGCAGCCCGGGGACAGGGAAGGGTCAGCCCCAGCATTTT. Translation gives CASSPGTGKGQPQHF.

This clonotype was recorded a few times. The gene calls are TRBV5-5 and TRBJ2-7; 7 bases map to TRBD1. V lost 5 bases and J lost 7; bases outside the gene matches: 9. Germline V gives CDR1 SGHKS, CDR2 YYEKEE (reference sequence). The length of the CDR3 is 13 residues. The CDR3 nucleotides are TGTGCCAGCAGTTCGGACAGGCTTTTGGAGCAGTACTTC. Translating gives CASSSDRLLEQYF.

This chain uses TRBV4-1 with TRBJ1-1; 10 bases are shared with TRBD1. The trim removed 4 bases at V and 1 base at J, leaving 3 bases unmatched. This CDR3 has 15 amino acids. The germline CDR1 and CDR2 sequences are MGHRA and YSYEKL. The chain's CDR3 is CASSPGQGPNTEAFF. CDR3 in DNA: TGCGCCAGCAGCCCGGGACAGGGGCCGAACACTGAAGCTTTCTTT.

V and J are TRBV20-1 and TRBJ2-3; D gene unclear. The V end was cut by 3 bases, the J end by 10 bases, with 11 bases between. The CDR3 loop spans 11 amino acids. CDR1 is DFQATT, CDR2 SNEGSKA, per germline (reference sequence). CDR3 DNA: TGCAGTGCTAGTTTTCTAGTTGCGCAGTATTTT. Amino acids: CSASFLVAQYF.

The rearrangement joins TRBV5-1 to TRBJ1-1; 10 positions match TRBD1. V dropped 4 bases and J dropped 9; count of bases not matched to a gene: 9. This CDR3 contains 14 residues. Germline CDR1 is SGHRS and CDR2 is YFSETQ. The CDR3 DNA reads as TGCGCCAGCAGCAGTCAAGACAGGGGGCGACAAGCTTTCTTT. Its protein product is CASSSQDRGRQAFF.

This clonotype was seen many times. V is TRBV5-1 and J is TRBJ1-5, with a weak D call TRBD1 (6 bases). Germline V gives CDR1 SGHRS, CDR2 YFSETQ. Trimming stripped 1 base from V and 5 bases from J, with 10 bases between. The CDR3 has 14 amino acids. The CDR3 DNA follows: TGCGCCAGCAGCTTGAGCGGGGGCCATCAGCCCCAGCATTTT. Translated, it gives CASSLSGGHQPQHF. The variable domain in full, with the rest retrieved from reference TRBV5-1 and TRBJ1-5, is KAGVTQTPRYLIKTRGQQVTLSCSPISGHRSVSWYQQTPGQGLQFLFEYFSETQRNKGNFPGRFSGRQFSNSRSEMNVSTLELGDSALYLCASSLSGGHQPQHFGDGTRLSIL.

This sequence joins TRBV20-1 and TRBJ1-2; 10 bases are shared with TRBD1. The germline V gene encodes CDR1 DFQATT and CDR2 SNEGSKA (reference sequence). With V trimmed by 3 bases and J by 8 bases, 6 bases remained unmatched. This CDR3 region has 13 residues. The CDR3 bases are TGCAGTGCTAGTCCGACAGGGGGCAACGGCTACACCTTC. Residues: CSASPTGGNGYTF.

This clonotype was detected a few times. V gene TRBV12-3 or TRBV12-4 combines with J gene TRBJ2-7; 8 positions match TRBD2. Unmatched junction bases numbered 4, after V lost 3 bases and J lost 0 bases. This CDR3 contains 15 residues. The CDR3 sequence: CASSFRAGDSYEQYF. CDR3 DNA sequence: TGTGCCAGCAGTTTTAGAGCGGGGGACTCCTACGAGCAGTACTTC.

The chain carries TRBV5-5 and TRBJ2-1; the match to TRBD1 covers 9 bases. This CDR3 has 14 amino acids. After removal of 2 bases from V and 7 bases from J, the junction contained 4 bases not matched to a gene. Germline CDR1 and CDR2: SGHKS and YYEKEE (reference sequence). The CDR3 DNA reads TGTGCCAGCAGCTTTACAGGGGGCGGAAATGAGCAGTTCTTC. Protein product: CASSFTGGGNEQFF.